This T cell receptor (beta chain) was identified during a study of blood T cell repertoires in COVID-19. All recovered Cohort 3 donors got two negative PCRs, got clearance, or saw symptom resolution. Trimming removed 2 bases from V and 3 bases from J, with 6 bases in between. CDR3 length: 13 amino acids. Germline V gene sequence: CDR1 SGHTS, CDR2 YDEGEE. Source study methods: Reference gene primers were amplified, and this amplification served to estimate nucleated cell counts. Sequencing was performed with immunoSEQ multiplex PCR; in TCRdb, only in-frame clones are kept and a portion is missing. D and trimming come from the DNA, and the V and J calls and clone size come from that table. The sample carries about 170,000 clones, around 91% recorded once.

This chain links TRBV5-8 with TRBJ1-3, with unresolved D. The TCR was taken from a woman between 18 and 29 years old who had recovered from COVID-19. Sequencing was performed on PBMCs or T cells enriched from blood (not recorded which). For the CDR3, the DNA is TGTGCCAGCAGCTTTCCCATTGGAAACACCATATATTTT. This encodes CASSFPIGNTIYF. The whole variable domain, remainder taken from reference TRBV5-8 and TRBJ1-3, is EAGVTQSPTHLIKTRGQQATLRCSPISGHTSVYWYQQALGLGLQFLLWYDEGEERNRGNFPPRFSGRQFPNYSSELNVNALELEDSALYLCASSFPIGNTIYFGEGSWLTVV.